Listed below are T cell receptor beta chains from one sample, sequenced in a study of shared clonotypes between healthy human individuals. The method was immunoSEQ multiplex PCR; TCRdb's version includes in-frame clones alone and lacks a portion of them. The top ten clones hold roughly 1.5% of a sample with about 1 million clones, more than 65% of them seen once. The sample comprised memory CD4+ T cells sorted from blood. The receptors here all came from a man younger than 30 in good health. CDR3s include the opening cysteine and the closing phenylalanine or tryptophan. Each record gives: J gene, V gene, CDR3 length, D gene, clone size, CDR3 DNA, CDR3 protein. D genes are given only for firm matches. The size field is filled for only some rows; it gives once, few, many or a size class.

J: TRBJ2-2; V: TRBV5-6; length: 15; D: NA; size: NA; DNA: TGTGCCAGCACCCCCTGGGAGCTGAACACCGGGGAGCTGTTTTTT; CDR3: CASTPWELNTGELFF
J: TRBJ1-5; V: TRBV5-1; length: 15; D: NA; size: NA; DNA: TGCGCCAGCAGCTTAGTTCCTGATAGCAATCAGCCCCAGCATTTT; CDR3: CASSLVPDSNQPQHF
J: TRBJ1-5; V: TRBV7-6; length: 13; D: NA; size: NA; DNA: TGTGCCAGCAGTCCAGATTACAATCAGCCCCAGCATTTT; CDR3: CASSPDYNQPQHF
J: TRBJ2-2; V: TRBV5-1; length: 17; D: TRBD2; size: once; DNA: TGCGCCAGCAGAAATCGACTAGCGGGAGGGGTGGCCGGGGAGCTGTTTTTT; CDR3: CASRNRLAGGVAGELFF
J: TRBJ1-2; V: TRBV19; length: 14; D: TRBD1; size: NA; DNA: TGTGCCAGTAGTACGACAGGGACAGTGGGCGGCTACACCTTC; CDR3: CASSTTGTVGGYTF
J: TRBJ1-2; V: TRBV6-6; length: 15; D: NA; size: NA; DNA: TGTGCCAGCAGTTCCCAGGGTGGCGGCGTCTATGGCTACACCTTC; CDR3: CASSSQGGGVYGYTF
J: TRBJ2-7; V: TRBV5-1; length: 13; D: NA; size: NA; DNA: TGCGCCAGCAGCTTGGGACGGATCTACGAGCAGTACTTC; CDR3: CASSLGRIYEQYF
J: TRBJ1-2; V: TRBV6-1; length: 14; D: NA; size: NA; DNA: TGTGCCAGCAGTGAACGAGAGGGAAGAGGCGGCTACACCTTC; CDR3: CASSEREGRGGYTF
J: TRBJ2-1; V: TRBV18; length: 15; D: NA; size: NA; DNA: TGTGCCACCAACCTCCGCGGGCTCCTCCACAATGAGCAGTTCTTC; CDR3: CATNLRGLLHNEQFF
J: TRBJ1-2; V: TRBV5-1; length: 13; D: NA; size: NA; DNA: TGCGCCAGCAGCTTGACATTGGGGGATGGCTACACCTTC; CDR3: CASSLTLGDGYTF
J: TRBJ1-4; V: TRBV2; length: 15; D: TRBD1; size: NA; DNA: TGTGCCAGCAGTGCAACTCCCGTACAGGGGGAAAAACTGTTTTTT; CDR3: CASSATPVQGEKLFF
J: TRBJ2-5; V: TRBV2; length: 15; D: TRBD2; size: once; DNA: TGTGCCAGCAGTAGGGGGACTAGCGGGCCAGAGACCCAGTACTTC; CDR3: CASSRGTSGPETQYF
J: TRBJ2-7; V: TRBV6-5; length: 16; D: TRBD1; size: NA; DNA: TGTGCCAGCAGTTACTCGGCCGGGACAGGGTCGAACGAGCAGTACTTC; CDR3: CASSYSAGTGSNEQYF
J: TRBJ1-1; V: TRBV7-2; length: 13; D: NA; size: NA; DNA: TGTGCCAGCAGCACAAACAGGAACACTGAAGCTTTCTTT; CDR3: CASSTNRNTEAFF
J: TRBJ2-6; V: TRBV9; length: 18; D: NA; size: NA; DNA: TGTGCCAGCAGCGGGTCTACACGGAAACGCTCTGGGGCCAACGTCCTGACTTTC; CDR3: CASSGSTRKRSGANVLTF
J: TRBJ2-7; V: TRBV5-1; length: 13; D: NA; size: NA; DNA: TGCGCCAGCAGCCTCGGATCGGCCTACGAGCAGTACTTC; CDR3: CASSLGSAYEQYF
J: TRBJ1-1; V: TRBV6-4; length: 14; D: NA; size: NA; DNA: TGTGCCAGCAGTGGCCGGGGCCGAAACACTGAAGCTTTCTTT; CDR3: CASSGRGRNTEAFF